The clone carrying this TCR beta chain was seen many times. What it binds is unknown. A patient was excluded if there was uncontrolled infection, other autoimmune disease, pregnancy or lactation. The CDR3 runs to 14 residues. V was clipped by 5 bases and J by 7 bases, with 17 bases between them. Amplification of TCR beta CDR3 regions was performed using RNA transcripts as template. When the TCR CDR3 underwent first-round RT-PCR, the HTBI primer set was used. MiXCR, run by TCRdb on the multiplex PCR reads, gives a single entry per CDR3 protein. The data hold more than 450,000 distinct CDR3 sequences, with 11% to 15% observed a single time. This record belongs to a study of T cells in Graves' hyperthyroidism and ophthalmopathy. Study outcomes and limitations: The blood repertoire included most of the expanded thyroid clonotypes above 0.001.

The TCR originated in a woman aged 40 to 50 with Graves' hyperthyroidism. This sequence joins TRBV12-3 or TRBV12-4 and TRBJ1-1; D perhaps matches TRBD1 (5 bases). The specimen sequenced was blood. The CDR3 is CASSPRRAGGEAFF. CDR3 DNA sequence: TGTGCCAGCAGTCCCCGCAGGGCCGGGGGTGAAGCTTTCTTT.